The clone carrying this TCR beta chain was counted only a few times. The target antigen is unknown. TCRbeta library construction was performed incorporating unique molecular identifiers. MiXCR was run by TCRdb on the PCR reads, yielding one entry per CDR3 protein. The sample contains about 110,000 distinct CDR3 sequences, about 9.3% of which appear only once. The germline V gene encodes CDR1 DFQATT and CDR2 SNEGSKA (reference sequence). The trim removed 6 bases at V and 1 base at J, leaving 14 bases unmatched. CDR3 length equals 19 residues. This specimen comes from a study of T-cell reconstitution after alpha-beta-depleted transplantation in children. Whole-study findings and limits: Several hundred expanded graft clones reportedly gave rise to the alpha-beta T cells present about two months after transplant. Most T-cell counts and diversity one year after the transplant came from T cells that were newly produced.

The J gene is TRBJ2-1, the V gene TRBV20-1; 14 nucleotides agree with TRBD2. Sequences were derived from PBMCs, sampled before TCRalphabeta/CD19-depleted stem cell transplant. This clonotype was obtained from a boy aged 2 to 10 with acute lymphoblastic leukemia, due to receive a stem cell transplant. CDR3 sequence (DNA): TGCAGTGCATCACAGTGGGGACTAGCGGGAGCGCGTTCCTACAATGAGCAGTTCTTC. It specifies CSASQWGLAGARSYNEQFF.